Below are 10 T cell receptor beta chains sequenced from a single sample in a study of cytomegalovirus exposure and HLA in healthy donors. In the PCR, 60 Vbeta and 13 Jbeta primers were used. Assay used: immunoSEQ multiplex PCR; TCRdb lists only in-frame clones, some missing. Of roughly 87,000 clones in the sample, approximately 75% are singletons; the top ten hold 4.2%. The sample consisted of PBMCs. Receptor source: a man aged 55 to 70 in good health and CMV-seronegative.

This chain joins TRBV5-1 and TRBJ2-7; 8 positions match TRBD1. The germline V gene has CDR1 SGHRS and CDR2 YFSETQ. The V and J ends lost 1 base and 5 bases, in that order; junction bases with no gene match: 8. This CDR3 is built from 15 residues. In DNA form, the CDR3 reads TGCGCCAGCAGCTTGTTGCAGGGGGCATCCAACGAGCAGTACTTC. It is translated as CASSLLQGASNEQYF.

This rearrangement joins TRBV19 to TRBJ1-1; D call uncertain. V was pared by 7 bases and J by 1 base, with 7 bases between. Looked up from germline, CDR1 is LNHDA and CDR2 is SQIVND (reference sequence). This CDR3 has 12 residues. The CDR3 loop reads CASIYGNTEAFF. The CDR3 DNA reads TGTGCCAGTATTTACGGGAACACTGAAGCTTTCTTT.

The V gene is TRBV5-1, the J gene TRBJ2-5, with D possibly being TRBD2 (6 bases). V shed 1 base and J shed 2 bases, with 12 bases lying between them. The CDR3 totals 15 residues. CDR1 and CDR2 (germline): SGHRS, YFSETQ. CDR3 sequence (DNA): TGCGCCAGCAGCTTGAGCGGGCTTGGGCAAGAGACCCAGTACTTC. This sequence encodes CASSLSGLGQETQYF.

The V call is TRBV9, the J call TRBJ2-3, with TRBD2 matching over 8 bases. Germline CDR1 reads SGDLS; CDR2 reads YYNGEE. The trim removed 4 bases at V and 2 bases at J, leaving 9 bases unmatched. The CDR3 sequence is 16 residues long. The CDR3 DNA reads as TGTGCCAGCAGCTTAAGCGGGGGCCCGAACACAGATACGCAGTATTTT. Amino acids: CASSLSGGPNTDTQYF. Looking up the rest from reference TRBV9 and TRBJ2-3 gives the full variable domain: DSGVTQTPKHLITATGQRVTLRCSPRSGDLSVYWYQQSLDQGLQFLIQYYNGEERAKGNILERFSAQQFPDLHSELNLSSLELGDSALYFCASSLSGGPNTDTQYFGPGTRLTVL.

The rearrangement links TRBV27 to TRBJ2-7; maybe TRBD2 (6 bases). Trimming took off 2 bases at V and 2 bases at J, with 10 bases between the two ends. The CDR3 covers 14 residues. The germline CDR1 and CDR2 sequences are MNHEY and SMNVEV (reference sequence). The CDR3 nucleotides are TGTGCCAGCAGTTTAGGAGGGCAGCCCTACGAGCAGTACTTC. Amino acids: CASSLGGQPYEQYF.

The DNA of the CDR3 is TGTGCCAGCAGCACTTTACAGGGTATGACCTACGAGCAGTACTTC. This translates into CASSTLQGMTYEQYF. V gene TRBV5-6 combines with J gene TRBJ2-7, with D possibly being TRBD1 (6 bases). CDR1 and CDR2 (germline): SGHDT, YYEEEE. Between the trimmed V and J ends, which lost 4 bases and 2 bases, there was a span of 16 bases. CDR3 length equals 15 residues.

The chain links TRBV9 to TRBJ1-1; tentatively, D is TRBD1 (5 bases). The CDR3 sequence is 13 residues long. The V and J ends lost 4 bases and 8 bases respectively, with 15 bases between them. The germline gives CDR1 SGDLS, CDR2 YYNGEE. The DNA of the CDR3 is TGTGCCAGCAGCTACCGCGGGGGGTTGGAAGCTTTCTTT. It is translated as CASSYRGGLEAFF.

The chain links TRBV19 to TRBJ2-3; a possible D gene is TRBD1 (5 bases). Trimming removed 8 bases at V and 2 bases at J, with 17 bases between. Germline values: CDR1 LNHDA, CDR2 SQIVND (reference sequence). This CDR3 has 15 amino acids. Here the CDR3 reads CASGVTAINTDTQYF. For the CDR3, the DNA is TGTGCCAGTGGGGTGACAGCGATAAACACAGATACGCAGTATTTT. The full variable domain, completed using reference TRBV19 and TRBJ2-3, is DGGITQSPKYLFRKEGQNVTLSCEQNLNHDAMYWYRQDPGQGLRLIYYSQIVNDFQKGDIAEGYSVSREKKESFPLTVTSAQKNPTAFYLCASGVTAINTDTQYFGPGTRLTVL.

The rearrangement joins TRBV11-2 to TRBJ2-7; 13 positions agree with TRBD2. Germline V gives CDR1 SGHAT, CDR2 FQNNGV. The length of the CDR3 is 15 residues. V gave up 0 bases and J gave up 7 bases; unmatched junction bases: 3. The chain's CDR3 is CASSLETSGRGEQYF. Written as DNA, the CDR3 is TGTGCCAGCAGCTTAGAAACTAGCGGGAGGGGAGAGCAGTACTTC.

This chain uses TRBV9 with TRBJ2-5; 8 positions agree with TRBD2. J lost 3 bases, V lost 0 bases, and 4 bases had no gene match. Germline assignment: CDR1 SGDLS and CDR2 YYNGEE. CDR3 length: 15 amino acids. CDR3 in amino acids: CASSVATGGEETQYF. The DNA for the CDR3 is TGTGCCAGCAGCGTAGCTACGGGGGGGGAAGAGACCCAGTACTTC.